This paragraph covers one T cell receptor (beta chain) sequence. This specimen comes from a study of T cell changes during pregnancy in multiple sclerosis. V lost 5 bases, J lost 3 bases, and 15 bases lay in between. The CDR3 length is 15 residues. Germline CDR1 is MNHEY and CDR2 is SVGAGI. Profiling relied on immunoSEQ multiplex PCR, and the TCRdb table lists in-frame clones only, not all of them. The sample records approximately 99,000 clones, about nine tenths being singletons. This specimen was peripheral blood, taken in the second trimester of pregnancy. The rearrangement joins TRBV6-5 to TRBJ2-3; weak D call: TRBD2 (6 bases). The clonotype was recovered from a female donor in good health, enrolled as a control in a pregnancy study. For the CDR3, the DNA is TGTGCCAGCAGTCCCTTGACGGCGGGAACAGATACGCAGTATTTT. Translated: CASSPLTAGTDTQYF.